Below are 25 T cell receptor beta chains sequenced from a single sample in a study of T cells in Graves' hyperthyroidism and ophthalmopathy. RNA transcripts served as the template for amplifying TCR beta CDR3 regions. First-round RT-PCR with HTBI primers amplified the TCR CDR3 region. TCRdb redid the calling of the multiplex PCR reads with MiXCR, one entry per CDR3 protein. The sample has hundreds of thousands of distinct CDR3 sequences, roughly 14% seen once; the top ten hold over 10%. The sample consisted of blood. The receptor source for this set is a man aged 18 to 35 with Graves' ophthalmopathy.

This clonotype appeared many times. The gene calls are TRBV7-9 and TRBJ2-5; D is unresolved. Germline CDR1 is SEHNR and CDR2 is FQNEAQ (reference sequence). The CDR3 has 13 amino acids. V dropped 4 bases and J dropped 0 bases, with 6 bases sitting between them. The CDR3 nucleotides read TGTGCCAGCAGCTCGAGGAACCAAGAGACCCAGTACTTC. Protein product: CASSSRNQETQYF.

This clonotype was observed at least ten times. This chain links TRBV2 with TRBJ1-3, with D possibly matching TRBD1 (6 bases). The CDR3 sequence is 14 residues long. Per the germline V gene, CDR1 is SNHLY and CDR2 is FYNNEI. The V end lost 6 bases, the J end lost 4 bases, and 13 bases lay between the germline ends. In nucleotides, the CDR3 is TGTGCCAGCAGCGCAACAGGGAACGGAAACACCATATATTTT. It translates to CASSATGNGNTIYF.

This rearrangement joins TRBV19 to TRBJ2-2, with a tentative D call TRBD2 (6 bases). This CDR3 contains 14 residues. V lost 5 bases to trimming and J lost 5 bases, with 12 bases between them. Germline CDR1 and CDR2: LNHDA and SQIVND (reference sequence). The CDR3 DNA reads TGTGCCAGTAGTGGAAGCGGGCGGACCGGGGAGCTGTTTTTT. It specifies CASSGSGRTGELFF.

Concerning this clonotype: A read error may explain this, as a much larger clone is one base away. The V and J genes are TRBV7-2 and TRBJ1-3; the D gene is possibly TRBD1 (5 bases). The CDR3 is 14 residues long. The germline V gene has CDR1 SGHTA and CDR2 FQGNSA. The CDR3 region is CASSSSRAGNAIYF. The DNA for the CDR3 is TGTGCCAGCAGCTCTAGCAGGGCCGGAAACGCCATATATTTT.

This clonotype was seen many times. The chain employs TRBV12-3 or TRBV12-4 and TRBJ2-7, with 7 bases fitting TRBD2. V was clipped by 5 bases and J by 3 bases; unmatched bases: 7. The CDR3 spans 14 residues. Here the CDR3 reads CASSASGGLYEQYF. The CDR3 nucleotides are TGTGCCAGCAGTGCCTCGGGGGGACTCTACGAGCAGTACTTC.

This clonotype came up many times. The V call is TRBV7-8, the J call TRBJ2-2, with 7 bases lining up with TRBD1. Germline V CDR1 and CDR2: SGHVS, FQNEAQ. Losses at the gene ends were 3 bases for V and 4 bases for J; bases not matched to a gene: 2. The CDR3 runs to 14 residues. The CDR3 DNA reads as TGTGCCAGCAGCTTGAGGACAGGCACCGGGGAGCTGTTTTTT. This codes for CASSLRTGTGELFF.

In its sample, this clonotype was seen many times. V gene TRBV27 combines with J gene TRBJ1-3; D is unclear. Germline V CDR1 and CDR2: MNHEY, SMNVEV (reference sequence). V lost 5 bases to trimming and J lost 0 bases, with 14 bases between them. This CDR3 has 16 amino acids. The CDR3 loop is CASSPLIQASGNTIYF. In DNA form, the CDR3 reads TGTGCCAGCAGTCCACTTATCCAGGCCTCTGGAAACACCATATATTTT.

This clonotype has ten or more counts. The chain has TRBV20-1 and TRBJ2-5; 10 nucleotides line up with TRBD2. CDR3 length: 14 amino acids. The germline gives CDR1 DFQATT, CDR2 SNEGSKA (reference sequence). The V segment lost 6 bases and the J segment 5 bases; nucleotides outside the gene matches: 9. For the CDR3, the DNA is TGCAGTGCGATGCGGGGGACTAGCGTGGAGACCCAGTACTTC. Amino acids: CSAMRGTSVETQYF.

This clonotype was detected ten times or more. The rearrangement joins TRBV30 to TRBJ2-7; D is unclear. V was cut by 3 bases and J by 3 bases, with 9 bases left in between. CDR3 length: 12 amino acids. Per germline, CDR1 GTSNPN and CDR2 SVGIG (reference sequence). CDR3 loop: CAWRALGYEQYF. In DNA form, the CDR3 reads TGTGCCTGGAGGGCCCTGGGCTACGAGCAGTACTTC. The full variable domain, its missing parts supplied by reference TRBV30 and TRBJ2-7, is SQTIHQWPATLVQPVGSPLSLECTVEGTSNPNLYWYRQAAGRGLQLLFYSVGIGQISSEVPQNLSASRPQDRQFILSSKKLLLSDSGFYLCAWRALGYEQYFGPGTRLTVT.

This clonotype was seen a handful of times. The chain carries TRBV19 and TRBJ1-1; D unresolved. Germline V gives CDR1 LNHDA, CDR2 SQIVND (reference sequence). The CDR3 is made up of 13 amino acids. V lost 1 base to trimming and J lost 4 bases, with 7 bases between them. This chain's CDR3 is CASSIGAGTEAFF. DNA for the CDR3: TGTGCCAGTAGTATAGGGGCTGGCACTGAAGCTTTCTTT.

This clonotype has only a few counts. This chain links TRBV4-1 with TRBJ2-3; 9 bases line up with TRBD2. This CDR3 spans 19 amino acids. Trimming took 2 bases from V and 2 from J; bases not matched to a gene: 14. Germline CDR1 and CDR2: MGHRA and YSYEKL. The CDR3 reads CASSQWGGLLAGFTDTQYF. The CDR3, as DNA: TGCGCCAGCAGCCAATGGGGGGGACTGCTAGCGGGATTCACAGATACGCAGTATTTT.

This clonotype was seen at least ten times. The DNA for the CDR3 is TGTGCCAGCAGCTTATCTGGCAGCCTTGACACCGGGGAGCTGTTTTTT. Residues: CASSLSGSLDTGELFF. The V gene is TRBV7-8, the J gene TRBJ2-2; D unresolved. V lost 2 bases to trimming and J lost 3 bases, with 13 bases between them. The CDR3 runs 16 residues. Germline CDR1 is SGHVS and CDR2 is FQNEAQ.

The table lists this clonotype with many counts. V usage is TRBV4-2 and J usage is TRBJ2-1; tentatively, D is TRBD2 (6 bases). Germline CDR1 and CDR2: LGHNA and YNFKEQ. The CDR3 spans 16 residues. The germline V and J ends were trimmed by 2 bases and 5 bases, with 16 bases remaining between them. The CDR3 reads CASSQPGRLEDNEQFF. The CDR3 nucleotides are TGTGCCAGCAGCCAACCCGGGAGACTAGAGGACAATGAGCAGTTCTTC.

In this sample, this clonotype turned up once. The V gene is TRBV2, the J gene TRBJ1-2; D might be TRBD1 (5 bases). With 3 bases removed from V and 8 bases from J, the gap between germline ends came to 10 bases. CDR1 and CDR2 (germline): SNHLY, FYNNEI. This CDR3 has 12 amino acids. CDR3 residues: CASSEQGSGYTF. The CDR3 coding sequence is TGTGCCAGCAGTGAGCAGGGCAGCGGCTACACCTTC.

This clonotype was seen a few times. The chain carries TRBV30 and TRBJ2-3; the D is unclear. The germline V and J ends were trimmed by 4 bases and 4 bases, with 12 bases remaining between them. The CDR3 covers 13 residues. CDR1 is GTSNPN and CDR2 is SVGIG in the germline V gene (reference sequence). The CDR3 coding sequence is TGTGCCTGGACAGGCGGTTTTCCAGATACGCAGTATTTT. As protein: CAWTGGFPDTQYF. Drawing the rest from reference TRBV30 and TRBJ2-3, the complete variable domain is SQTIHQWPATLVQPVGSPLSLECTVEGTSNPNLYWYRQAAGRGLQLLFYSVGIGQISSEVPQNLSASRPQDRQFILSSKKLLLSDSGFYLCAWTGGFPDTQYFGPGTRLTVL.

There are many counts of this clonotype. V gene TRBV29-1 combines with J gene TRBJ2-5; 7 bases are a match to TRBD2. The CDR3 is 12 amino acids. CDR1 is SQVTM and CDR2 is ANQGSEA in the germline V gene. V was clipped by 1 base and J by 4 bases; unmatched bases: 0. The CDR3 DNA follows: TGCAGCGTTGAAGGGGGGGGAGAGACCCAGTACTTC. Its protein product is CSVEGGGETQYF.

This clonotype was found many times. The chain couples TRBV11-2 to TRBJ2-7; no firm D call. The CDR3 has 10 amino acids. Germline V gives CDR1 SGHAT, CDR2 FQNNGV. The V end lost 5 bases, the J end lost 3 bases, and 2 bases lay between the germline ends. CDR3 residues: CASSNYEQYF. CDR3 coding DNA: TGTGCCAGCAGCAACTACGAGCAGTACTTC. Supplemented by reference TRBV11-2 and TRBJ2-7, the full variable domain reads EAGVAQSPRYKIIEKRQSVAFWCNPISGHATLYWYQQILGQGPKLLIQFQNNGVVDDSQLPKDRFSAERLKGVDSTLKIQPAKLEDSAVYLCASSNYEQYFGPGTRLTVT.

This clonotype has only a few counts. The rearrangement joins TRBV24-1 to TRBJ2-1; TRBD1 is a possible D gene (5 bases). Germline values: CDR1 KGHDR, CDR2 SFDVKD. V was shortened by 12 bases and J by 4 bases, with 15 bases between the two germline ends. The CDR3 runs to 13 residues. The CDR3 loop is CASQGSNYNEQFF. The CDR3 bases are TGTGCCTCCCAGGGCTCCAATTACAATGAGCAGTTCTTC.

The genes are TRBV6-2 or TRBV6-3 and TRBJ1-5; TRBD1 might be the D (5 bases). The CDR3 length is 20 residues. V gave up 5 bases and J gave up 1 base, with 27 bases separating them. The V gene's germline CDR1 is MNHEY and CDR2 SVGEGT. The CDR3: CASSAPRTRGQGISNQPQHF. The CDR3 coding sequence is TGTGCCAGCAGTGCCCCTAGGACTCGAGGGCAGGGCATAAGCAATCAGCCCCAGCATTTT.

V is TRBV5-8 and J is TRBJ2-5; possibly TRBD1 or TRBD2 for D (5 bases each). CDR1 is SGHTS and CDR2 is YDEGEE in the germline V gene. Trimming took off 5 bases at V and 2 bases at J, with 22 bases between the two ends. The CDR3 extends over 17 amino acids. Here the CDR3 DNA reads TGTGCCAGCAGTGGGAATTTCCGGGACGGAAAACAAGAGACCCAGTACTTC. Translation gives CASSGNFRDGKQETQYF.

This clonotype was detected ten times or more. The chain uses TRBV30 and TRBJ2-7; D remains ambiguous. There are 12 residues in the CDR3. Germline V gene lookup returns CDR1 GTSNPN and CDR2 SVGIG (reference sequence). V was clipped by 4 bases and J by 0 bases, with 7 bases between them. The CDR3: CAWIGNSYEQYF. The CDR3 DNA reads as TGTGCCTGGATAGGGAACTCCTACGAGCAGTACTTC.

There are many counts of this clonotype. This rearrangement joins TRBV6-1 to TRBJ2-1; 8 positions match TRBD1. After removal of 5 bases from V and 3 bases from J, the junction contained 9 bases not matched to a gene. CDR1 is MNHNS and CDR2 is SASEGT in the germline V gene. The CDR3 contains 16 residues. This CDR3 reads CASSWTGTGSYNEQFF. CDR3 nucleotides: TGTGCCAGCAGTTGGACCGGGACAGGAAGCTACAATGAGCAGTTCTTC.

This sequence joins TRBV4-1 and TRBJ2-7; 9 bases agree with TRBD1. In germline, CDR1 is MGHRA, CDR2 YSYEKL. Losses at the gene ends were 2 bases for V and 0 bases for J; bases not matched to a gene: 11. This CDR3 comprises 18 residues. The CDR3 is CASSQNLPGQGYSYEQYF. In nucleotides, the CDR3 is TGCGCCAGCAGCCAAAACCTACCGGGACAGGGCTACTCCTACGAGCAGTACTTC.

The CDR3 DNA sequence: TGTGCCAGCAGGAGTCCGGGACTAGCAGTCGAGCAGTACTTC. Translating gives CASRSPGLAVEQYF. The rearrangement links TRBV12-3 or TRBV12-4 to TRBJ2-7; TRBD2 matches at 9 bases. V dropped 6 bases and J dropped 6; count of bases not matched to a gene: 9. The CDR3 contains 14 residues.

This clonotype came up many times. The V call is TRBV27, the J call TRBJ2-1, with 9 bases matching TRBD2. The CDR3 runs 15 residues. CDR1 is MNHEY, CDR2 SMNVEV, per germline (reference sequence). Unmatched junction bases numbered 6, after V lost 3 bases and J lost 6 bases. The chain's CDR3 is CASSFAIAGVNEQFF. The CDR3 coding sequence is TGTGCCAGCAGTTTTGCAATAGCGGGGGTCAATGAGCAGTTCTTC.